The source of this T cell receptor (beta chain) is a study of molecular identifiers for immune sequencing clone quantification. In the study overall: Replicates involved a five-way split of RNA from approximately 20,000 or 100,000 naive CD8 cells, with sequencing of four.

A remark on this clonotype: The junction differs from germline at one of its ends, possibly a read error.

MiXCR, run by TCRdb on the PCR reads, gives a single entry per CDR3 protein. The profile shows some 680,000 distinct CDR3 sequences, roughly 27% of them singletons. The sequencing sample was made of naive CD8+ T cells from blood, with Jurkat cell RNA spiked in. Indicated subset: FACS-sorted CD8+CD4-CCR7+CD45RA+ naive T cells. The TCR sequence derives from a human donor in good health. Some libraries in this study had Jurkat cell RNA spiked in.

The CDR3 DNA is TGTGCCAGTAGTATAGATCTAGGGCAGCCCAACACCGTGGAGCTGTTTTTT. It is translated as CASSIDLGQPNTVELFF. This sequence joins TRBV19 and TRBJ2-2; D remains unclear. The CDR3 has 17 residues. CDR1 is LNHDA and CDR2 is SQIVND in the germline V gene (reference sequence).